The clone carrying this T cell receptor (beta chain) was recorded once. This sample was taken from a study of blood T cell repertoires in COVID-19. In the study overall: Samples taken during acute and convalescent COVID-19 were collected in the United States, Italy and Spain. T cells, B-cell-depleted T cells, or PBMCs provided the cDNA or gDNA that served as material.

Individuals in the exposed group had encountered a COVID-19 case within 2 weeks preceding study entry. Germline trimming cut 4 bases from V and 4 bases from J; bases unmatched to any gene: 7. CDR3 length: 15 residues. Germline assignment: CDR1 MNHEY and CDR2 SVGAGI. Original processing methods: Reference gene primer amplification gave estimated nucleated cell counts. Data came from immunoSEQ multiplex PCR; TCRdb stores just in-frame clones and leaves some out. Clone size and V and J calls were adopted from that table, with D and trimming inferred from the DNA. The data contain about 310,000 clones, around 85% of them singletons.

Sequenced input: PBMCs or T cells enriched from blood (not recorded which). The chain joins TRBV6-5 to TRBJ2-1; 7 bases are shared with TRBD2. This TCR was recovered from a woman aged 30 to 39 who had been exposed to COVID-19. CDR3 sequence: CASSSLAEGYNEQFF. The CDR3 DNA follows: TGTGCCAGCAGTTCTCTAGCGGAGGGGTACAATGAGCAGTTCTTC.